This entry lists 27 T cell receptor beta chains sequenced from one sample in a study of T-cell reconstitution after alpha-beta-depleted transplantation in children. Unique molecular identifiers were used to barcode this TCRbeta library. TCRdb itself ran the PCR reads through MiXCR, one entry per CDR3 protein. Of around 600,000 distinct CDR3 sequences in the sample, about 21% were seen once. Sequenced material: PBMCs, mostly from graft donor cells, taken 360 days after TCRalphabeta/CD19-depleted stem cell transplant. The receptors here all came from a boy under two years old who had a stem cell transplant for acute myeloid leukemia, so the T cells may come from the graft donor.

The sample holds many counts of this clonotype. V usage is TRBV28 and J usage is TRBJ2-7; either TRBD1 or TRBD2 may supply D (5 bases each). This CDR3 has 13 residues. V was cut by 6 bases and J by 0 bases, with 9 bases left in between. Per the germline V gene, CDR1 is MDHEN and CDR2 is SYDVKM. The CDR3 DNA follows: TGTGCCAGCAGACGGGGCAGCTCCTACGAGCAGTACGTC. Translating gives CASRRGSSYEQYV.

The rearrangement uses TRBV7-9 and TRBJ2-7; TRBD1 matches at 9 bases. Germline-derived CDR1 and CDR2 are SEHNR and FQNEAQ (reference sequence). This CDR3 region has 15 residues. V was pared by 8 bases and J by 7 bases, with 15 bases of the junction left unmatched. The CDR3 region is CASSTSGQGLGEQYV. CDR3 in DNA: TGTGCCAGCTCTACCTCGGGACAGGGACTCGGGGAGCAGTACGTC.

The rearrangement uses TRBV10-3 and TRBJ2-7; D is unclear. V lost 0 bases, J lost 0 bases, and 9 bases lay in between. Per germline, CDR1 ENHRY and CDR2 SYGVKD. There are 15 residues in the CDR3. The CDR3 sequence is CAISESTVSSYEQYF. CDR3 nucleotide sequence: TGTGCCATCAGTGAGTCGACGGTAAGCTCCTACGAGCAGTACTTC.

This clonotype was recorded at least ten times. CDR3 sequence: CASSQDNKGRTGELFF. The CDR3 DNA is TGCGCCAGCAGCCAAGATAACAAGGGACGCACCGGGGAGCTGTTTTTT. The chain uses TRBV4-3 and TRBJ2-2, with D perhaps given as TRBD1 or TRBD2 (5 bases each). The germline gives CDR1 LGHNA, CDR2 YSLEER. The V end was cut by 0 bases, the J end by 4 bases, with 12 bases between. CDR3 length: 16 residues.

The V call is TRBV12-3 or TRBV12-4, the J call TRBJ1-1; D possibly corresponds to TRBD1 (5 bases). The V and J ends lost 7 bases and 8 bases respectively, with 11 bases between them. The CDR3 contains 11 residues. The CDR3 region has the DNA TGTGCCAGCATTTTTAGACAGGAAGCTTTCTTT. Its protein is CASIFRQEAFF.

This clonotype was recorded at least ten times. The chain employs TRBV7-2 and TRBJ2-7; D may match TRBD1 or TRBD2 (6 bases each). The ends were cut back, 5 bases at V and 2 bases at J, with 13 bases in the middle. Germline CDR1 and CDR2: SGHTA and FQGNSA. The CDR3 totals 14 residues. The CDR3 nucleotides read TGTGCCAGCAGCGACGTCGGGGGCCCCTACGAGCAGTACGTC. It yields the protein CASSDVGGPYEQYV.

The V gene is TRBV6-1, the J gene TRBJ1-1; D is possibly TRBD1 (5 bases). CDR1 and CDR2 from the germline V gene are MNHNS and SASEGT. The V and J ends lost 3 bases and 10 bases respectively, with 15 bases between them. This CDR3 has 13 amino acids. CDR3 residues: CASSDVRVGGAFF. CDR3 coding DNA: TGTGCCAGCAGTGACGTGCGGGTGGGGGGAGCTTTCTTT.

This clonotype was detected many times. The chain carries TRBV6-5 and TRBJ2-1; the D gene is possibly TRBD2 (5 bases). CDR1 and CDR2 (germline): MNHEY, SVGAGI. Trimming cost V 6 bases and J 6 bases, with 9 bases left between them. The CDR3 consists of 12 residues. The DNA for the CDR3 is TGTGCCAGCAGCCTTACTAGCAATGAGCAGTTCTTC. Translated, it gives CASSLTSNEQFF.

This clonotype occurred many times. The chain combines TRBV12-5 with TRBJ2-7; 10 bases fit TRBD2. Losses at the gene ends were 6 bases for V and 2 bases for J; bases not matched to a gene: 7. The germline CDR1 and CDR2 sequences are LGHNT and FRNRAP. This CDR3 spans 15 amino acids. Written as DNA, the CDR3 is TGTGCTAGTGGCCGAAGTAGCGGGGGGACCTACGAGCAGTACTTC. Translation: CASGRSSGGTYEQYF.

The chain combines TRBV9 with TRBJ2-1; possible D gene TRBD1, 6 bases. Germline CDR1 and CDR2: SGDLS and YYNGEE. There are 14 residues in the CDR3. V was clipped by 4 bases and J by 4 bases, with 12 bases between them. CDR3 sequence: CASSPADRYNEQFF. The CDR3, as DNA: TGTGCCAGCAGCCCAGCTGACAGGTACAATGAGCAGTTCTTC.

V usage is TRBV25-1 and J usage is TRBJ2-2; D uncertain. Germline V lookup: CDR1 MGHDK, CDR2 SYGVNS. V gave up 1 base and J gave up 0 bases, with 3 bases separating them. The CDR3 runs 14 residues. The CDR3 region is CASSEWANTGELFF. In DNA form, the CDR3 reads TGTGCCAGCAGTGAATGGGCGAACACCGGGGAGCTGTTTTTT.

This clonotype came up many times. V and J are TRBV20-1 and TRBJ2-3; 8 bases are shared with TRBD2. V gave up 6 bases and J gave up 6 bases; unmatched junction bases: 11. CDR3 length: 14 residues. CDR1 is DFQATT, CDR2 SNEGSKA, per germline (reference sequence). The CDR3 DNA reads TGCAGTGCCCCCCGGGGAGCGGGGGCGGATACGCAGTATTTT. The encoded protein is CSAPRGAGADTQYF.

The CDR3 loop is CASSLEQGLDTQYF. The CDR3 nucleotides read TGTGCCAGCAGCTTAGAGCAGGGGTTGGATACGCAGTATTTT. This chain uses TRBV7-2 with TRBJ2-3, with D maybe TRBD1 (6 bases). This CDR3 contains 14 residues. Trimming pared 1 base from V and 6 bases from J, leaving 11 bases between. The germline CDR1 and CDR2 sequences are SGHTA and FQGNSA.

This clonotype was detected ten times or more. The V gene is TRBV20-1, the J gene TRBJ2-2; 7 bases are a match to TRBD2. With 5 bases clipped from V and 4 bases from J, the junction kept 10 bases outside the gene matches. The V gene's germline CDR1 is DFQATT and CDR2 SNEGSKA (reference sequence). This CDR3 is 15 amino acids long. CDR3 in amino acids: CSAGGGGMATGELFF. The CDR3 DNA is TGCAGTGCTGGGGGGGGAGGGATGGCCACCGGGGAGCTGTTTTTT.

This sequence joins TRBV28 and TRBJ1-1, with 9 bases fitting TRBD1. CDR1 and CDR2 from the germline V gene are MDHEN and SYDVKM. J was trimmed by 1 base and V by 5 bases; bases with no gene match: 8. The CDR3 consists of 16 residues. CDR3 DNA: TGTGCCAGCAGTACCCCCGGGACAGGGAGGAACACTGAAGCTTTCTTT. Encoded protein: CASSTPGTGRNTEAFF.

J is TRBJ2-5 and V is TRBV20-1; no clear D. This CDR3 has 13 amino acids. Trimming took off 0 bases at V and 0 bases at J, with 5 bases between the two ends. Germline CDR1 DFQATT, CDR2 SNEGSKA (reference sequence). This CDR3 reads CSARDPDQETQYF. CDR3 DNA sequence: TGCAGTGCTAGAGATCCCGACCAAGAGACCCAGTACTTC.

This clonotype was seen ten or more times. This chain links TRBV29-1 with TRBJ2-1; the D is unclear. The V gene's germline CDR1 is SQVTM and CDR2 ANQGSEA. V was pared by 2 bases and J by 8 bases, with 10 bases between. CDR3 size: 12 residues. The CDR3 here is CSVEWVPDEQFF. CDR3 bases: TGCAGCGTTGAATGGGTTCCCGATGAGCAGTTCTTC.

In this sample, this clonotype turned up a few times. This chain connects TRBV10-3 to TRBJ2-5, with D unresolved. The CDR3 contains 15 residues. The V end lost 10 bases, the J end lost 4 bases, and 22 bases lay between the germline ends. CDR1 ENHRY and CDR2 SYGVKD come from the germline V gene. The CDR3 nucleotides are TGTGCCACCAAGTTAGTGAGTGGTGGAGCAGAGACCCAGTACTTC. Its protein product is CATKLVSGGAETQYF.

This clonotype was recorded a few times. The V gene is TRBV20-1, the J gene TRBJ2-5; maybe TRBD2 (6 bases). Germline-derived CDR1 and CDR2 are DFQATT and SNEGSKA (reference sequence). V gave up 6 bases and J gave up 7 bases, with 24 bases separating them. The length of the CDR3 is 15 residues. CDR3 amino acids: CSAPSQAGTAGTQYF. The CDR3 coding sequence is TGCAGTGCACCCTCTCAGGCGGGAACCGCAGGGACCCAGTACTTC.

The chain employs TRBV19 and TRBJ2-7; 8 bases fit TRBD1. J was trimmed by 6 bases and V by 5 bases; bases with no gene match: 6. In germline, CDR1 is LNHDA, CDR2 SQIVND (reference sequence). The CDR3 consists of 13 residues. CDR3 in amino acids: CASSPRTGLEQYV. Here the CDR3 DNA reads TGTGCCAGTAGTCCGCGGACAGGGCTCGAGCAGTACGTC.

This clonotype was seen at least ten times. CDR3 region: CSARDPGTHQETQYF. In DNA form, the CDR3 reads TGCAGTGCTAGAGACCCAGGGACCCACCAAGAGACCCAGTACTTC. The V gene is TRBV20-1, the J gene TRBJ2-5; tentatively, D is TRBD1 or TRBD2 (5 bases each). Looked up from germline, CDR1 is DFQATT and CDR2 is SNEGSKA (reference sequence). Trimming shortened V by 0 bases and J by 0 bases, and 11 bases separated the two germline ends. CDR3 length: 15 amino acids.

This clonotype was counted between two and nine times. The V call is TRBV28, the J call TRBJ1-5, with D maybe TRBD1 (5 bases). The V and J ends lost 4 bases and 7 bases respectively, with 8 bases between them. Germline lookup yields CDR1 MDHEN and CDR2 SYDVKM. This CDR3 is 12 amino acids long. CDR3 DNA: TGTGCCAGCAGTTGGGGGGAACAGCCCCAGCATTTT. Amino acid sequence: CASSWGEQPQHF.

This clonotype has ten or more counts. This chain joins TRBV5-1 and TRBJ2-3, with D possibly TRBD2 on 5 matching bases. V shed 0 bases and J shed 6 bases, with 11 bases lying between them. This CDR3 is 14 amino acids long. Germline V gene sequence: CDR1 SGHRS, CDR2 YFSETQ. As DNA, the CDR3 is TGCGCCAGCAGCTTGGCCAGAGGACTCGATACGCAGTATTTT. Protein: CASSLARGLDTQYF. The full variable domain, its missing parts supplied by reference TRBV5-1 and TRBJ2-3, is KAGVTQTPRYLIKTRGQQVTLSCSPISGHRSVSWYQQTPGQGLQFLFEYFSETQRNKGNFPGRFSGRQFSNSRSEMNVSTLELGDSALYLCASSLARGLDTQYFGPGTRLTVL.

This clonotype showed up many times. The gene calls are TRBV6-1 and TRBJ2-1; D call uncertain. The V gene lost 10 bases and the J gene lost 8 bases, with 24 bases spanning the gap. CDR3 length equals 15 residues. From germline, CDR1 is MNHNS and CDR2 SASEGT. The CDR3 region has the DNA TGTGCCACCTCTGATGGGATTGTCCCTGGGGATGAGCAGTTCTTC. Its protein product is CATSDGIVPGDEQFF.

CDR3 sequence (DNA): TGTGCCAGCAAAGGAGCGGGTTTCACAGATACGCAGTATTTT. Its translation is CASKGAGFTDTQYF. J is TRBJ2-3 and V is TRBV25-1, with a weak D call TRBD2 (6 bases). The CDR3 is 14 amino acids. CDR1 is MGHDK and CDR2 is SYGVNS in the germline V gene. Trimming took 7 bases from V and 2 from J, leaving 13 bases between them.

The chain employs TRBV28 and TRBJ2-7; TRBD2 is a possible D gene (5 bases). Germline V gives CDR1 MDHEN, CDR2 SYDVKM. CDR3 length: 13 residues. V lost 5 bases to trimming and J lost 6 bases, with 14 bases between them. This CDR3 is CASSRGLRSEQYV. The DNA for the CDR3 is TGTGCCAGCAGTCGCGGGTTGCGTTCCGAGCAGTACGTC.

In this sample, this clonotype turned up many times. The V and J genes are TRBV12-3 or TRBV12-4 and TRBJ2-2; 8 nucleotides agree with TRBD2. With V trimmed by 2 bases and J by 8 bases, 10 bases remained unmatched. CDR3 length equals 16 residues. This CDR3 is CASSLWLAGPEGELFF. CDR3 coding DNA: TGTGCCAGCAGTTTATGGCTAGCGGGTCCAGAGGGGGAGCTGTTTTTT.